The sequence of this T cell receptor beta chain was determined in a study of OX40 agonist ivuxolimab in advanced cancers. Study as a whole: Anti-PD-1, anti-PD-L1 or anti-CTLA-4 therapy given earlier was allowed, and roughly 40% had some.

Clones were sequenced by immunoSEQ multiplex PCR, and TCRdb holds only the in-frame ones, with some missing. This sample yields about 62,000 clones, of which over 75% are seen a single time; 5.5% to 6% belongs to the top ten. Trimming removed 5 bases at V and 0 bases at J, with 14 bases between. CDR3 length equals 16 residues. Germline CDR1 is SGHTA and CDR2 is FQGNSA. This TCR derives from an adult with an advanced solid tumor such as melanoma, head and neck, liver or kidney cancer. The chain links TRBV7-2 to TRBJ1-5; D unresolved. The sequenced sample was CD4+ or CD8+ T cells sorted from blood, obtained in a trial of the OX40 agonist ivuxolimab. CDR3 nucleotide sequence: TGTGCCAGCAGCAAAACCCCGGAAAATAGCAATCAGCCCCAGCATTTT. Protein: CASSKTPENSNQPQHF. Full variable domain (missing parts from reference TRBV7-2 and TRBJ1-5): GAGVSQSPSNKVTEKGKDVELRCDPISGHTALYWYRQSLGQGLEFLIYFQGNSAPDKSGLPSDRFSAERTGGSVSTLTIQRTQQEDSAVYLCASSKTPENSNQPQHFGDGTRLSIL.